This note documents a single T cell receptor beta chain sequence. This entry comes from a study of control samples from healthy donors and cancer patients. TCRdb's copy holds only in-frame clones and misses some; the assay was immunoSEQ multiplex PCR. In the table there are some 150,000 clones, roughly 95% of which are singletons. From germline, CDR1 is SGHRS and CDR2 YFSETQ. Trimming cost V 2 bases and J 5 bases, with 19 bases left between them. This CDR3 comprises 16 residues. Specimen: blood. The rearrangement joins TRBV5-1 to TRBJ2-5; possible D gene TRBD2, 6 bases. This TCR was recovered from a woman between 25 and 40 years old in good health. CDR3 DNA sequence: TGCGCCAGCAGCTTCGTTGCTTTGTCGGGAGCGGAGACCCAGTACTTC. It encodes CASSFVALSGAETQYF. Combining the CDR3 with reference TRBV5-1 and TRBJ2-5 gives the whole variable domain KAGVTQTPRYLIKTRGQQVTLSCSPISGHRSVSWYQQTPGQGLQFLFEYFSETQRNKGNFPGRFSGRQFSNSRSEMNVSTLELGDSALYLCASSFVALSGAETQYFGPGTRLLVL.